The next 15 T cell receptor beta chains were all read from a single sample in a study of spatial heterogeneity in lung cancer. TCRdb ran MiXCR on the 5' RACE reads and lists one entry per CDR3 protein. The sample consists of about 15,000 distinct CDR3 sequences, 3% to 4.5% of them appearing once. Described time point: sample taken at primary tumor resection. Sequenced here: normal lung tissue next to the tumor, sampled at surgery. The receptors were sampled from a male donor with early-stage non-small cell lung cancer.

At least ten counts were recorded for this clonotype. As an off-target read in a library built for alpha chains, this beta chain has a frequency of little significance. J is TRBJ1-1 and V is TRBV30, with a weak D call TRBD1 (5 bases). Germline-derived CDR1 and CDR2 are GTSNPN and SVGIG (reference sequence). V was shortened by 2 bases and J by 4 bases, with 14 bases between the two germline ends. The CDR3 contains 14 residues. The CDR3 sequence is CAWSTGRGITEAFF. The CDR3 DNA reads as TGTGCCTGGAGTACGGGGCGCGGTATCACTGAAGCTTTCTTT.

This clonotype has a count of ten or more. This beta chain is off target for a library built for alpha chains, so its abundance means little. The chain links TRBV14 to TRBJ1-2; weak D call: TRBD1 (5 bases). This CDR3 contains 15 residues. Trimming left V 0 bases short and J 5 bases short, with 13 bases between. Germline lookup yields CDR1 SGHDN and CDR2 FVKESK. CDR3 nucleotide sequence: TGTGCCAGCAGCCAAGATTTCGGACATGGTTATGGCTACACCTTC. This codes for CASSQDFGHGYGYTF.

This clonotype was picked up many times. Because the library targeted alpha chains, this beta chain is an off-target read whose size means little. The J gene is TRBJ2-1, the V gene TRBV5-1, with a possible D match to TRBD2 (6 bases). V lost 2 bases to trimming and J lost 1 base, with 13 bases between them. The CDR3 is made up of 16 amino acids. CDR1 SGHRS and CDR2 YFSETQ come from the germline V gene. CDR3 nucleotide sequence: TGCGCCAGCAGCTTCGAGAATCGGGGGTCCTACAATGAGCAGTTCTTC. Protein product: CASSFENRGSYNEQFF.

This clonotype was found many times. Since it is a stray read in a library aimed at alpha chains, this beta chain has a size that is not meaningful. The CDR3 DNA sequence: TGCAGTGCTAGAGGGACAGCTAACACCTACGAGCAGTACTTC. It is translated as CSARGTANTYEQYF. V gene TRBV20-1 combines with J gene TRBJ2-7; a weak D match, TRBD1 (6 bases). V shed 1 base and J shed 2 bases, with 12 bases lying between them. The CDR3 contains 14 residues. In germline, CDR1 is DFQATT, CDR2 SNEGSKA (reference sequence).

This clonotype was counted many times. Found in a library prepared for alpha chains, this beta chain is an off-target read, and its abundance has little meaning. The V gene is TRBV7-8, the J gene TRBJ2-5; 9 nucleotides align to TRBD1. J was trimmed by 3 bases and V by 5 bases; bases with no gene match: 1. Germline V CDR1 and CDR2: SGHVS, FQNEAQ. The CDR3 is 13 amino acids. The CDR3 loop is CASSRDREETQYF. CDR3 coding DNA: TGTGCCAGCAGCAGGGACAGGGAAGAGACCCAGTACTTC. The full variable domain, with the rest looked up from reference TRBV7-8 and TRBJ2-5, is GAGVSQSPRYKVAKRGQDVALRCDPISGHVSLFWYQQALGQGPEFLTYFQNEAQLDKSGLPSDRFFAERPEGSVSTLKIQRTQQEDSAVYLCASSRDREETQYFGPGTRLLVL.

In its sample, this clonotype was seen many times. This beta chain is an off-target read within a library intended for alpha chains, so its frequency means little. The chain recombines TRBV6-1 with TRBJ2-3; weak D call: TRBD1 (6 bases). Trimming stripped 4 bases from V and 0 bases from J, with 8 bases between. Germline V gives CDR1 MNHNS, CDR2 SASEGT. CDR3 length equals 14 residues. CDR3 protein: CASSGTASTDTQYF. Here the CDR3 DNA reads TGTGCCAGCAGTGGGACAGCTAGCACAGATACGCAGTATTTT.

This clonotype was counted many times. With the library built for alpha chains, this beta chain is off target and its frequency is not meaningful. The rearrangement joins TRBV20-1 to TRBJ2-7; D perhaps matches TRBD2 (6 bases). Germline V gene sequence: CDR1 DFQATT, CDR2 SNEGSKA (reference sequence). V dropped 6 bases and J dropped 7 bases, with 19 bases sitting between them. The CDR3 runs to 13 residues. The CDR3 nucleotides read TGCAGTGCCCTGAGCGGGTCCGTTAGTGAGCAGTACTTC. Translated, it gives CSALSGSVSEQYF.

At least ten counts were recorded for this clonotype. Since the library was made to target alpha chains, this beta chain is a stray read and its abundance is not meaningful. The chain has TRBV9 and TRBJ1-1, with no clear D. The germline V gene encodes CDR1 SGDLS and CDR2 YYNGEE. V lost 0 bases, J lost 1 base, and 7 bases lay in between. This CDR3 has 14 residues. The chain's CDR3 is CASSVGPGNTEAFF. In DNA form, the CDR3 reads TGTGCCAGCAGCGTAGGTCCAGGGAACACTGAAGCTTTCTTT.

This clonotype was detected many times. The library was prepared for alpha chains; this beta chain is a stray read, so its frequency means little. The rearrangement links TRBV30 to TRBJ1-1; 8 positions agree with TRBD1. In germline, CDR1 is GTSNPN, CDR2 SVGIG (reference sequence). J lost 5 bases, V lost 0 bases, and 5 bases had no gene match. The CDR3 runs 14 residues. CDR3 in DNA: TGTGCCTGGAGTGTACTAGGGGACAGGACTGAAGCTTTCTTT. Protein product: CAWSVLGDRTEAFF.

At least ten counts were recorded for this clonotype. Since the library was made to target alpha chains, this beta chain is a stray read and its abundance is not meaningful. V gene TRBV4-3 combines with J gene TRBJ2-7; TRBD2 is a possible D gene (6 bases). The CDR3 is made up of 15 amino acids. Germline values: CDR1 LGHNA, CDR2 YSLEER. The ends were cut back, 0 bases at V and 5 bases at J, with 14 bases in the middle. The CDR3 nucleotides are TGCGCCAGCAGCCAAGATTACCTAGCGCTCCACGAGCAGTACTTC. It specifies CASSQDYLALHEQYF.

This clonotype was detected many times. With the library built for alpha chains, this beta chain is off target and its frequency is not meaningful. The chain combines TRBV30 with TRBJ1-1; perhaps TRBD1 as D (5 bases). This CDR3 comprises 18 residues. The germline CDR1 and CDR2 sequences are GTSNPN and SVGIG (reference sequence). Trimming removed 2 bases from V and 1 base from J, with 23 bases in between. The chain's CDR3 is CAWSPSEDISAWNTEAFF. The CDR3 bases are TGTGCCTGGAGTCCTTCCGAGGACATCTCCGCATGGAACACTGAAGCTTTCTTT.

This clonotype occurred many times. Little can be read into the size of this beta chain, an off-target read in a library designed for alpha chains. The V call is TRBV6-6, the J call TRBJ1-1, with 9 bases matching TRBD1. Trimming removed 7 bases from V and 5 bases from J; junction bases left unmatched: 8. The CDR3 runs to 14 residues. CDR1 is MNHNY, CDR2 SVGAGI, per germline (reference sequence). The chain's CDR3 is CASTFNRGLTEAFF. CDR3 bases: TGTGCCAGCACATTCAACAGGGGGCTGACTGAAGCTTTCTTT.

At least ten counts were recorded for this clonotype. Because this beta chain is a stray read in a library intended to capture alpha chains, its abundance should not be given much weight. CDR3 in amino acids: CAISSTAEQYF. CDR3 DNA: TGTGCCATCAGCTCGACAGCTGAGCAGTACTTC. This chain joins TRBV10-3 and TRBJ2-7, with D possibly matching TRBD1 (5 bases). V shed 6 bases and J shed 7 bases, with 10 bases lying between them. The V gene's germline CDR1 is ENHRY and CDR2 SYGVKD. This CDR3 is built from 11 residues.

The table lists this clonotype with many counts. As an off-target read in a library built for alpha chains, this beta chain has a frequency of little significance. CDR3 sequence reads: CASSPVAQKFSYNSPLHF. For the CDR3, the DNA is TGTGCCAGCAGCCCGGTAGCCCAGAAATTCTCCTATAATTCACCCCTCCACTTT. The chain couples TRBV5-5 to TRBJ1-6; D is uncertain. This CDR3 comprises 18 residues. V was clipped by 4 bases and J by 0 bases, with 17 bases between them. CDR1 is SGHKS and CDR2 is YYEKEE in the germline V gene (reference sequence).

This clonotype was seen repeatedly, ten times or more. The size of this beta chain means little, since it is a stray read in a library made for alpha chains. V usage is TRBV24-1 and J usage is TRBJ1-4; the D gene is possibly TRBD1 (5 bases). Germline loops: CDR1 KGHDR, CDR2 SFDVKD. The V end was cut by 5 bases, the J end by 8 bases, with 17 bases between. The CDR3 consists of 15 residues. CDR3: CATSGGGVNAEKLFF. CDR3 DNA sequence: TGTGCCACCAGTGGTGGGGGAGTTAATGCAGAAAAACTGTTTTTT.